This T cell receptor (beta chain) was recovered during a study of blood T cell repertoires in COVID-19 (dated by TCRdb to about 2020). For the study in its entirety: Samples covering the acute and convalescent phases of COVID-19 were provided by collaborators in the United States, Italy and Spain. The prospective study material was composed of cDNA or gDNA derived from T cells, B-cell-depleted T cells, or PBMCs. Deeply sampled blood TCRbeta repertoires from subjects exposed to, actively infected with, or recovered from COVID-19 were included in the dataset. The repertoires were released in a freely available public database meant as a resource for research on the immune response to SARS-CoV-2. Samples came from the ongoing ImmuneRACE study (first 160 participants) plus 1,254 subjects from 6 global collaborators. Nearly every sample came with metadata listing a de-identified subject ID, COVID-19 status, age in years and sex. Where HLA class I and class II types were available, the types were taken from metadata supplied by the sample provider, not from assay-based typing. Paper-wide results and their limitations: Clinical and demographic metadata were provided uncurated, with the amount varying by source and participant.

The immunoSEQ Assay, a bias-controlled multiplex PCR, was used to amplify TCRbeta CDR3 regions from genomic DNA. For the original study's pipeline: The number of nucleated cells in each sample was estimated by amplification of reference gene primers within the assay. Sequence reads were collapsed and filtered to measure the absolute abundance of every unique TCRbeta CDR3 rearrangement. For each sample, productive Simpson clonality was calculated as the square root of Simpson's diversity index over productive rearrangements. The table was pulled from immuneACCESS by TCRdb, which kept in-frame rearrangements only. Such tables lose some clones; where checked, under half of the loss comes from unresolved V genes, and the rest has no known cause. V, J and clone size were drawn from that table, and D and trimming were deduced from the DNA. A total of approximately 160,000 clones appear in this sample, 85% to 95% of them only once. Together, the top ten hold around 2% of the sample.

This clone was seen only once. Its binding antigen is unknown. Per-base qualities were not stored, and no clone one base away is much larger. At one collaborating source in Seattle, patients were enrolled during active infection and were followed longitudinally through the course of disease. Each collaborating institution followed its own protocols to collect whole blood in K2EDTA tubes. For TCRbeta analysis, collaborator samples were shipped as frozen whole blood, as isolated PBMCs, or as DNA extracted from either sample type. The receptor's source is a woman aged 55 to 70 with COVID-19, enrolled during active disease. The sample comprised peripheral blood.

The DNA is as follows: TGTGCCAGCAGTGAACAGGGGTCCGGGGAGCTGTTTTTT. The translation is CASSEQGSGELFF. Recombination joined TRBV2 with TRBJ2-2, with a tentative D gene TRBD1 over 6 matching bases. V loses 2 bases of germline sequence and J loses 6 bases, and the interval between the two ends is 7 bases. The CDR3 sequence holds 13 residues, the cysteine and phenylalanine included. Only the CDR3 region is kept as DNA, spanning 39 bases read in frame from base 1. CDR1 and CDR2 were assigned from the germline V gene as SNHLY and FYNNEI.